This TCR beta chain was sequenced for a study of STAT3 mutations in large granular lymphocyte leukemia. Study-level background: Canonical activating STAT3 mutations were detected in roughly half of the longitudinally sequenced T-LGLL patients. More than 30% of treated T-LGLL patients showed hematologic response to immunosuppression.

Libraries were prepared by immunoSEQ multiplex PCR; TCRdb keeps only in-frame clonotypes and omits some of them. The sample records approximately 42,000 clones, roughly 77% being singletons. This CDR3 region has 16 residues. Trimming removed 4 bases from V and 6 bases from J, with 18 bases in between. Germline V gene data show CDR1 as SGHAT and CDR2 as FQNNGV. As to this clone: Its antigen is not identified.

Study-wide points: In several patients, dominant TCR clone burden exceeded STAT3 mutant burden, suggesting STAT3 mutation arose secondarily. After therapy, 6 of 18 patients switched clonotypes, all new clones STAT3 wild type. At least one immunodominant TCR beta clonotype appeared in every T-cell large granular lymphocyte leukemia patient.

The chain recombines TRBV11-2 with TRBJ2-2; D remains unclear. The receptor was isolated from a human donor with T large granular lymphocyte leukemia. Some clones in this sample may be carry-over from other donors' samples. The sequencing input was PBMCs. This CDR3 reads CASSSSRGLSPGELFF. The CDR3 coding sequence is TGTGCCAGCAGCTCATCCCGCGGTTTGTCCCCCGGGGAGCTGTTTTTT.